Shown below are 10 T cell receptor beta chains from a single sample sequenced in a study of CD8+CD57+ T cells in acquired aplastic anemia (dated by TCRdb to the late 2010s). The patients picked for sequencing were ones in whom flow cytometry had shown an expansion of CD8+CD57+ cells. Sequencing relied on an Illumina HiSeq 2000. TCR beta VDJ combination and CDR3 sequence profiling used genomic DNA as the template. Using fastp at Q25 and MiXCR, TCRdb reprocessed the public reads and kept productive beta chains. Rows matching on CDR3 protein sequence are summarized as one entry with the most common DNA and genes. In this sample the table shows 75,000 to 80,000 distinct CDR3 sequences, 60% to 75% of which occur a single time. The ten largest clones add up to 80% to 90% of the sample. What was sequenced was sorted CD4+, CD8+, or CD8+CD57+ T cells (not recorded which) from PBMCs. These receptors all come from a human donor with aplastic anemia.

The V gene is TRBV10-3, the J gene TRBJ2-7, with D unclear. Between the trimmed V and J ends, which lost 11 bases and 4 bases, there was a span of 18 bases. Germline V CDR1 and CDR2: ENHRY, SYGVKD. The CDR3 is 13 residues long. CDR3 DNA: TGTGCCGCAGCGTTTGCGGTAGAGTACGAGCAGTACTTC. Translation: CAAAFAVEYEQYF.

The J gene is TRBJ2-5, the V gene TRBV11-1; D is perhaps TRBD2 (6 bases). V dropped 4 bases and J dropped 5 bases, with 23 bases sitting between them. The germline V gene has CDR1 SGHAT and CDR2 FQDESV (reference sequence). This CDR3 spans 17 amino acids. The DNA for the CDR3 is TGTGCCAGCAGCTCCCCGGGGGTTGAGCGGGTTAGTGAGACCCAGTACTTC. Encoded protein: CASSSPGVERVSETQYF.

The chain couples TRBV10-1 to TRBJ2-7, with D perhaps TRBD1 (6 bases). CDR1 is WNHNN, CDR2 SYGVQD, per germline (reference sequence). The V gene lost 10 bases and the J gene lost 6 bases, with 16 bases spanning the gap. The CDR3 has 12 residues. CDR3 region: CATAVVGAEQYF. The CDR3 nucleotides are TGCGCCACTGCAGTGGTGGGGGCCGAGCAGTACTTC.

This clonotype was picked up many times. This chain joins TRBV5-6 and TRBJ2-5, with D uncertain. This CDR3 contains 13 residues. With 4 bases removed from V and 4 bases from J, the gap between germline ends came to 11 bases. Germline-derived CDR1 and CDR2 are SGHDT and YYEEEE. CDR3 DNA: TGTGCCAGCAGCCGGATTGCTGGAGAGACCCAGTACTTC. The encoded protein is CASSRIAGETQYF.

This clonotype was recorded a few times. The chain carries TRBV7-2 and TRBJ2-5; D might be TRBD1 or TRBD2, each matching 6 bases. CDR1 and CDR2 from the germline V gene are SGHTA and FQGNSA. V was clipped by 2 bases and J by 6 bases, with 19 bases between them. The CDR3 is 16 amino acids. DNA for the CDR3: TGTGCCAGCAGCTTAACCCCCGGGGGCACGGCGAAGACCCAGTACTTC. Protein: CASSLTPGGTAKTQYF.

This clonotype was seen ten or more times. V gene TRBV19 combines with J gene TRBJ2-3; the D gene could be TRBD1 or TRBD2 (5 bases each). Trimming left V 5 bases short and J 2 bases short, with 14 bases between. This CDR3 is built from 15 residues. The V gene's germline CDR1 is LNHDA and CDR2 SQIVND (reference sequence). The CDR3 region is CASSYGDGATDTQYF. CDR3 sequence (DNA): TGTGCCAGTAGTTATGGGGACGGGGCCACAGATACGCAGTATTTT.

With respect to this clonotype: Germline is not matched at one junction end, which may reflect a read error. This chain connects TRBV10-1 to TRBJ1-6; 7 nucleotides line up with TRBD1. The germline V gene encodes CDR1 WNHNN and CDR2 SYGVQD (reference sequence). The CDR3 has 15 residues. CDR3 in amino acids: CASSARDRDNSPPHF. The DNA for the CDR3 is TGCGCCAGCAGTGCCCGGGACAGAGATAATTCACCCCCCCACTTT.

The V call is TRBV15, the J call TRBJ2-7; TRBD1 or TRBD2 may be the D gene (5 bases each). The CDR3 is 15 residues long. The germline V gene has CDR1 LNHNV and CDR2 YYDKDF (reference sequence). With 5 bases removed from V and 2 bases from J, the gap between germline ends came to 16 bases. As DNA, the CDR3 is TGTGCCACCAGCGGGGACGGCAGGCAACCCTACGAGCAGTACTTC. This translates into CATSGDGRQPYEQYF.

The V gene is TRBV19, the J gene TRBJ1-5; D remains ambiguous. CDR3 length: 14 residues. The germline V and J ends were trimmed by 3 bases and 3 bases, with 9 bases remaining between them. CDR1 LNHDA and CDR2 SQIVND come from the germline V gene (reference sequence). Here the CDR3 reads CASSIGQSNQPQHF. As DNA, the CDR3 is TGTGCCAGTAGTATTGGGCAGTCCAATCAGCCCCAGCATTTT. The whole variable domain, remainder taken from reference TRBV19 and TRBJ1-5, is DGGITQSPKYLFRKEGQNVTLSCEQNLNHDAMYWYRQDPGQGLRLIYYSQIVNDFQKGDIAEGYSVSREKKESFPLTVTSAQKNPTAFYLCASSIGQSNQPQHFGDGTRLSIL.

The chain links TRBV2 to TRBJ2-5, with 8 bases identical to TRBD2. This CDR3 is built from 14 residues. The junction had 8 bases not matched to a gene; V was cut back by 6 bases and J by 5 bases. The V gene's germline CDR1 is SNHLY and CDR2 FYNNEI. The CDR3 nucleotides are TGTGCCAGCAGCATGGGACTAGAGAGGGAGACCCAGTACTTC. The encoded protein is CASSMGLERETQYF. The variable domain in full, with the rest retrieved from reference TRBV2 and TRBJ2-5, is EPEVTQTPSHQVTQMGQEVILRCVPISNHLYFYWYRQILGQKVEFLVSFYNNEISEKSEIFDDQFSVERPDGSNFTLKIRSTKLEDSAMYFCASSMGLERETQYFGPGTRLLVL.